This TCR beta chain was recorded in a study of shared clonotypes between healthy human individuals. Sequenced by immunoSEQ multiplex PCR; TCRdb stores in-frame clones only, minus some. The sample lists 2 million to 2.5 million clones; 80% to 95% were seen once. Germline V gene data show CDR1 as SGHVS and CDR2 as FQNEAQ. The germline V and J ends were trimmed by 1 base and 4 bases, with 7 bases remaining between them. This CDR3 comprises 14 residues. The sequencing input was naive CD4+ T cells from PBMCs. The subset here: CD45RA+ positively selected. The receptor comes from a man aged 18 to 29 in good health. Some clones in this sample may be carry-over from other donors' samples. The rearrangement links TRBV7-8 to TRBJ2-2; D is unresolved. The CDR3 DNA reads TGTGCCAGCAGCTTAGGGCGGACCACCGGGGAGCTGTTTTTT. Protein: CASSLGRTTGELFF.